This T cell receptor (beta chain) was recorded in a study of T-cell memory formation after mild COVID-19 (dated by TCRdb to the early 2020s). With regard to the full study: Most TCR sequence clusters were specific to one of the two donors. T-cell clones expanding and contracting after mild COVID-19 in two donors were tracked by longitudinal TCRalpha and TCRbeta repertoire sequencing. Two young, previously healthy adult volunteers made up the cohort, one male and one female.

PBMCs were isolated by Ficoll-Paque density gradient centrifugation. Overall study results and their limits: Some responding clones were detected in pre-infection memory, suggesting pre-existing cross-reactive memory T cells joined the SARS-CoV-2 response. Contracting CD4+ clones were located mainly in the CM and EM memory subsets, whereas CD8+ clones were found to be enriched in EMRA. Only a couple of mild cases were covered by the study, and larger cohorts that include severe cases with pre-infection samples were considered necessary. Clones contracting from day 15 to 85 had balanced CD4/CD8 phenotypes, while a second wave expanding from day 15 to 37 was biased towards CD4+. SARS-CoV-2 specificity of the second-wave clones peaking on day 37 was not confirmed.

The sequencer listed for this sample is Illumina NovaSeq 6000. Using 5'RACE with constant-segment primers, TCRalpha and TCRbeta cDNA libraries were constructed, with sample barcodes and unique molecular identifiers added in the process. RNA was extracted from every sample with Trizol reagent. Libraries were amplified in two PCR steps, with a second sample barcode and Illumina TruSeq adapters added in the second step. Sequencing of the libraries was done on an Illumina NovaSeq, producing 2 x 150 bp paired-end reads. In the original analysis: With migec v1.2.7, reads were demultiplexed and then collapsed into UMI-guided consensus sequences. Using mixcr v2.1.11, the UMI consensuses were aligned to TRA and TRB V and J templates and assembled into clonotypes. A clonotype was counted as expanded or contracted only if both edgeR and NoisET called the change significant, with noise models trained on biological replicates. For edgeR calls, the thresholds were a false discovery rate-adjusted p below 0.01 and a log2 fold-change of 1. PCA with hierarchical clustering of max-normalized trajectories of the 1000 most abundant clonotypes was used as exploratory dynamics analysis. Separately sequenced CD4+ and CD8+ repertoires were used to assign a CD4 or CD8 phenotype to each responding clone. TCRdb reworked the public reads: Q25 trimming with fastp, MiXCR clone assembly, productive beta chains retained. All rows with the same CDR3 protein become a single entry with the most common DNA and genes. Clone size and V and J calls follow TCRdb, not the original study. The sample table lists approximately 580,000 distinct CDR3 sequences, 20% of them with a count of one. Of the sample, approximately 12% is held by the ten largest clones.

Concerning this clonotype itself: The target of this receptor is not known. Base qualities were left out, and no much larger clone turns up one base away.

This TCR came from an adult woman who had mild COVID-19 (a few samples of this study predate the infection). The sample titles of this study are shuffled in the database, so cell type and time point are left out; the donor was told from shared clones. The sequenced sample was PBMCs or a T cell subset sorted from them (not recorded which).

The CDR3 protein: CASSESHWNTEAFF. The DNA is TGTGCCAGCAGTGAAAGTCATTGGAACACTGAAGCTTTCTTT. Recombination linked TRBV6-4 to TRBJ1-1; no D gene is confidently identified. Its CDR3 holds 14 amino acids, cysteine through phenylalanine. The entry retains the CDR3 DNA only, 42 bases that are in frame from base 1. The germline V gene encodes CDR1 MRHNA and CDR2 SNTAGT. Deletion took 3 bases off V and 1 base off J, with a span of 9 bases between the germline ends.